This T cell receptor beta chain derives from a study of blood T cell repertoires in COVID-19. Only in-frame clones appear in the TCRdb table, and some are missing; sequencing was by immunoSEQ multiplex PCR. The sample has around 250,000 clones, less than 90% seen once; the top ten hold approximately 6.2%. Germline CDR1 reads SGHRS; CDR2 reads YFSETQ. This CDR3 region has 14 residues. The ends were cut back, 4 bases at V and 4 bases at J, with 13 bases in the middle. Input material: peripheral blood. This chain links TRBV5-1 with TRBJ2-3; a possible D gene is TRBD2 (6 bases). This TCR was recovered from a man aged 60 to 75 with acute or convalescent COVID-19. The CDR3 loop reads CASSTGGFADTQYF. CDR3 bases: TGCGCCAGCAGCACCGGAGGGTTTGCAGATACGCAGTATTTT.